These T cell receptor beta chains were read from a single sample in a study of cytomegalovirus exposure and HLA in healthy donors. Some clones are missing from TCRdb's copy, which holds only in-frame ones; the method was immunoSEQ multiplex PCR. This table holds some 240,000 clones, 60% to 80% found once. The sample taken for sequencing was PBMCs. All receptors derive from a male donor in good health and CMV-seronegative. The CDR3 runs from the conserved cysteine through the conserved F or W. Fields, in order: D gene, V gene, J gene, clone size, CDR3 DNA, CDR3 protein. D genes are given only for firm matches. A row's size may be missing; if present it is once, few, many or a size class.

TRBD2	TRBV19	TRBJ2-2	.	TGTGCCAGTAGCAGCGGGACGAACACCGGGGAGCTGTTTTTT	CASSSGTNTGELFF
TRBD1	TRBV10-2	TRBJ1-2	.	TGCGCCAGCAGCACAGGGGGGGACGGCTACACCTTC	CASSTGGDGYTF
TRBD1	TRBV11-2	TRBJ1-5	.	TGTGCCAGCAGCCCCGTCAGGGGGCGAAAGGGACAGCCCCAGCATTTT	CASSPVRGRKGQPQHF
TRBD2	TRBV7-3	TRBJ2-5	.	TGTGCCAGCAGCTTAATCGGAAGCGGGACTAGCGGGAAGCAAGAGACCCAGTACTTC	CASSLIGSGTSGKQETQYF
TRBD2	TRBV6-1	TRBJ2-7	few	TGTGCCAGCAGTGATGGTGCCGGTGGACTAGCCTACGAGCAGTACTTC	CASSDGAGGLAYEQYF
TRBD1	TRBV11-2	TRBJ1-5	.	TGTGCCAGCAGCTCCGGACAGGCGAGCAATCAGCCCCAGCATTTT	CASSSGQASNQPQHF
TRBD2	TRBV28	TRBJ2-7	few	TGTGCCAGCAACGTAGCGGGAGGGCCCTCTTACGAGCAGTACTTC	CASNVAGGPSYEQYF
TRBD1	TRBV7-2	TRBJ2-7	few	TGTGCCAGCAGCACCCGCCCGGGACAGGGCTACGAGCAGTACTTC	CASSTRPGQGYEQYF
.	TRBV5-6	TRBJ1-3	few	TGTGCCAGCAGCCTAGACCCCGGAGGCTCGTTTGGAAACACCATATATTTT	CASSLDPGGSFGNTIYF
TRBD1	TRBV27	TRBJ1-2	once	TGTGCCAGCTCAACCTCAGGGGGCGCGTTCTATGGCTACACCTTC	CASSTSGGAFYGYTF
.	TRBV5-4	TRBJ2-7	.	TGTGCCAGCAGCTTGGGGAGGGGTGTCGAGCAGTACTTC	CASSLGRGVEQYF
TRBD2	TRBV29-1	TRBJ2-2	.	TGCAGCGTTGACGGGGTTCCTAGCGGGTCTACCGGGGAGCTGTTTTTT	CSVDGVPSGSTGELFF
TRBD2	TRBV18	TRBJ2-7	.	TGTGCCAGCTCACCTAGCGGGATCTACGAGCAGTACTTC	CASSPSGIYEQYF
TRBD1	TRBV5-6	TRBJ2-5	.	TGTGCCAGCAGCAGGGGACAGATCCAAGAGACCCAGTACTTC	CASSRGQIQETQYF
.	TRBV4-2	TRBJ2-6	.	TGTGCCAGCAGCCAAGAAGCAGGGGCTGGGGCCAACGTCCTGACTTTC	CASSQEAGAGANVLTF
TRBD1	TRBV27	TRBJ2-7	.	TGTGCCAGCAGAGTTTGGACAGGGGCCTACGAGCAGTACTTC	CASRVWTGAYEQYF
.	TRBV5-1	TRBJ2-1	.	TGCGCCAGCAGCGGAGCGACGCGTTATGAGCAGTTCTTC	CASSGATRYEQFF
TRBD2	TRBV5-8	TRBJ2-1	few	TGTGCCAGCAGCTTGCGACTAGCGGGAGGGCCTAATGAGCAGTTCTTC	CASSLRLAGGPNEQFF
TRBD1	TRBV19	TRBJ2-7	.	TGTGCCAGCGGACAGGGTGGCGACGAGCAGTACTTC	CASGQGGDEQYF
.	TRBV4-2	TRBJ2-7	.	TGTGCCAGCAGCAGCCGGACTACCAACTACGAGCAGTACTTC	CASSSRTTNYEQYF
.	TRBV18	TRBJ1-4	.	TGTGCCAGCTCACCTTTGGCTGGGACATCAACTAATGAAAAACTGTTTTTT	CASSPLAGTSTNEKLFF
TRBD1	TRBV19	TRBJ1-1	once	TGTGCCAGTAGTATAATCCCGGGACAGGGGAGGAACACTGAAGCTTTCTTT	CASSIIPGQGRNTEAFF
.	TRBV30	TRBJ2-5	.	TGTGCCTGGGGTCGACTATTGCAAGAGACCCAGTACTTC	CAWGRLLQETQYF
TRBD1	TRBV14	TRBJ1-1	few	TGTGCCAGCAGCCGTGCAGGGGGCTCGAACACTGAAGCTTTCTTT	CASSRAGGSNTEAFF
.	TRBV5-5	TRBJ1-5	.	TGTGCCAGCAGCTTGGTCGTCACAGGGATTCAGCCCCAGCATTTT	CASSLVVTGIQPQHF
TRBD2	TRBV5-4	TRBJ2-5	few	TGTGCCAGCAGCTTGACTAGCGGGAGCCTCCAAGAGACCCAGTACTTC	CASSLTSGSLQETQYF
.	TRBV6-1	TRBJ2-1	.	TGTGCCAGCAGACCCCGCGGGGCCCGTATCAATGAGCAGTTCTTC	CASRPRGARINEQFF
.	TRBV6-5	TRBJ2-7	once	TGTGCCAGCAGTTACTCACGAGAGACTACATCTTACGAGCAGTACTTC	CASSYSRETTSYEQYF
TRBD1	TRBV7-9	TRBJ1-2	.	TGTTCCAGCAGCTTATCTCGAACAGGGGATGGCTACACCTTC	CSSSLSRTGDGYTF
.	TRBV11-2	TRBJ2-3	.	TGTGCCAGCAGCTTAGCCTACAGCACAGATACGCAGTATTTT	CASSLAYSTDTQYF